Each of the 24 T cell receptor beta chains below was sequenced from the same sample in a study of beta chain features in type 1 diabetes. Expressed TCRB transcripts got sequenced, as all isolated RNA was reverse transcribed. This table comes from immunoSEQ multiplex PCR, and its TCRdb copy is limited to in-frame clones, with some not included. Here the sample spans 350,000 to 450,000 clones, 14% being singletons. Source material: naive CD4+ T cells from blood. Every receptor here comes from a young man in good health.

The chain employs TRBV28 and TRBJ2-3, with 11 positions matching TRBD2. The J segment lost 1 base and the V segment lost 8 bases, leaving 11 bases of the junction unmatched. CDR3 length: 17 amino acids. Germline-derived CDR1 and CDR2 are MDHEN and SYDVKM. CDR3 sequence reads: CASGLAGGREGTDTQYF. The DNA of the CDR3 is TGTGCCAGCGGCCTAGCGGGGGGCCGTGAGGGCACAGATACGCAGTATTTT.

This chain uses TRBV27 with TRBJ1-2; TRBD1 is a possible D gene (6 bases). Germline-derived CDR1 and CDR2 are MNHEY and SMNVEV (reference sequence). This CDR3 spans 12 amino acids. Trimming removed 6 bases from V and 8 bases from J, with 13 bases in between. The DNA for the CDR3 is TGTGCCAGCAGCCCAATGGGGGGCGGCTACACCTTC. It is translated as CASSPMGGGYTF.

This clone occurred a few times. V gene TRBV6-5 combines with J gene TRBJ2-1, with 10 bases lining up with TRBD2. The J segment lost 10 bases and the V segment lost 5 bases, leaving 5 bases of the junction unmatched. From germline, CDR1 is MNHEY and CDR2 SVGAGI. This CDR3 region has 13 residues. CDR3 loop: CASSLAGAYEQFF. DNA for the CDR3: TGTGCCAGCAGTCTAGCGGGGGCATACGAGCAGTTCTTC.

This clone was recorded a few times. V gene TRBV7-9 combines with J gene TRBJ2-1; 8 nucleotides line up with TRBD1. V lost 3 bases to trimming and J lost 10 bases; unmatched junction nucleotides: 11. Germline CDR1 SEHNR, CDR2 FQNEAQ (reference sequence). This CDR3 is 15 amino acids long. CDR3 in DNA: TGTGCCAGCAGCTTTAGACTCCAGGGGGCCGGGGAGCAGTTCTTC. Translating it yields CASSFRLQGAGEQFF.

This clone was seen a handful of times. This chain joins TRBV4-1 and TRBJ2-7; D is perhaps TRBD1 (6 bases). Trimming cost V 4 bases and J 5 bases, with 18 bases left between them. The CDR3 spans 15 residues. CDR1 and CDR2 from the germline V gene are MGHRA and YSYEKL. CDR3 region: CASSLQTGSPDEQYF. As DNA, the CDR3 is TGCGCCAGCAGCCTCCAAACAGGGAGCCCAGACGAGCAGTACTTC.

The chain uses TRBV4-3 and TRBJ2-3; 8 bases match TRBD2. This CDR3 region has 16 residues. CDR1 is LGHNA, CDR2 YSLEER, per germline. V gave up 0 bases and J gave up 1 base; unmatched junction bases: 3. DNA of the CDR3: TGCGCCAGCAGCCAAGATGCGACTAGCGGCACAGATACGCAGTATTTT. Residues: CASSQDATSGTDTQYF.

Only a few counts were recorded for this clone. The genes are TRBV5-1 and TRBJ1-2; no clear D gene. This CDR3 contains 17 residues. With 4 bases removed from V and 0 bases from J, the gap between germline ends came to 19 bases. CDR1 SGHRS and CDR2 YFSETQ come from the germline V gene. The CDR3 DNA reads TGCGCCAGCAGCCCGACAATCGCGGGGTTACCTAACTATGGCTACACCTTC. Translation: CASSPTIAGLPNYGYTF.

This clone was recorded a few times. The V and J genes are TRBV7-2 and TRBJ2-6, with D unresolved. CDR1 is SGHTA and CDR2 is FQGNSA in the germline V gene. The ends were cut back, 3 bases at V and 0 bases at J, with 15 bases in the middle. The CDR3 totals 18 residues. CDR3 nucleotide sequence: TGTGCCAGCAGCTTTTTCGTCGAGCGCAGCTCTGGGGCCAACGTCCTGACTTTC. Translation gives CASSFFVERSSGANVLTF.

The chain carries TRBV28 and TRBJ1-2, with 7 nucleotides matching TRBD1. This CDR3 is built from 13 residues. The germline V gene has CDR1 MDHEN and CDR2 SYDVKM. V gave up 11 bases and J gave up 4 bases; unmatched junction bases: 10. DNA for the CDR3: TGTGCCGCTATGGCAGACAGGGTCTATGGCTACACCTTC. It is translated as CAAMADRVYGYTF.

The chain joins TRBV18 to TRBJ2-7, with D tentatively TRBD2 (5 bases). The CDR3 has 14 residues. CDR1 and CDR2 (germline): KGHSH, LQKENI. The V end was cut by 2 bases, the J end by 10 bases, with 18 bases between. The CDR3 sequence: CASSPDFVGSSQYV. CDR3 nucleotides: TGTGCCAGCTCACCAGACTTTGTGGGATCTAGCCAGTACGTC.

This clone was counted a few times. The rearrangement uses TRBV2 and TRBJ2-7; 10 bases match TRBD2. The CDR3 totals 15 residues. Germline V lookup: CDR1 SNHLY, CDR2 FYNNEI. After removal of 5 bases from V and 4 bases from J, the junction contained 8 bases not matched to a gene. The chain's CDR3 is CASSHTSGVEYEQYF. The CDR3 nucleotides read TGTGCCAGCAGTCACACTAGCGGGGTGGAGTACGAGCAGTACTTC. The complete variable domain, with remaining parts taken from reference TRBV2 and TRBJ2-7, reads EPEVTQTPSHQVTQMGQEVILRCVPISNHLYFYWYRQILGQKVEFLVSFYNNEISEKSEIFDDQFSVERPDGSNFTLKIRSTKLEDSAMYFCASSHTSGVEYEQYFGPGTRLTVT.

This clone turned up a few times. The gene calls are TRBV19 and TRBJ2-1, with a tentative D call TRBD2 (5 bases). The ends were cut back, 0 bases at V and 8 bases at J, with 8 bases in the middle. This CDR3 has 13 amino acids. Per the germline V gene, CDR1 is LNHDA and CDR2 is SQIVND (reference sequence). In nucleotides, the CDR3 is TGTGCCAGTAGTATAGACCGAGGGTATGAGCAGTTCTTC. Its protein is CASSIDRGYEQFF.

This clone has a handful of counts. The J gene is TRBJ2-3, the V gene TRBV7-2; perhaps D is TRBD1 or TRBD2 (5 bases each). V lost 3 bases and J lost 0, with 10 bases in between. CDR1 is SGHTA and CDR2 is FQGNSA in the germline V gene. This CDR3 contains 15 residues. The CDR3 loop is CASSFGGVSTDTQYF. The CDR3 coding sequence is TGTGCCAGCAGCTTTGGGGGAGTCAGCACAGATACGCAGTATTTT.

This chain connects TRBV7-9 to TRBJ2-7, with 12 bases that match TRBD2. CDR1 is SEHNR and CDR2 is FQNEAQ in the germline V gene (reference sequence). The J segment lost 3 bases and the V segment lost 1 base, leaving 1 base of the junction unmatched. The CDR3 spans 15 residues. The CDR3 nucleotides are TGTGCCAGCAGCTTAGGGACTAGCGGGGACTACGAGCAGTACTTC. Encoded protein: CASSLGTSGDYEQYF. Combining the CDR3 with reference TRBV7-9 and TRBJ2-7 gives the whole variable domain DTGVSQNPRHKITKRGQNVTFRCDPISEHNRLYWYRQTLGQGPEFLTYFQNEAQLEKSRLLSDRFSAERPKGSFSTLEIQRTEQGDSAMYLCASSLGTSGDYEQYFGPGTRLTVT.

This clone was observed a few times. The chain recombines TRBV5-6 with TRBJ2-1, with D possibly called TRBD1 or TRBD2 (5 bases each). V lost 4 bases and J 7 bases, leaving 18 bases between the germline ends. The length of the CDR3 is 15 residues. Germline V gives CDR1 SGHDT, CDR2 YYEEEE. The CDR3 sequence: CASSLRDLPRNEQFF. CDR3 DNA sequence: TGTGCCAGCAGCCTCCGGGACCTGCCGAGGAATGAGCAGTTCTTC.

There are a few counts of this clone. The chain combines TRBV18 with TRBJ1-1; D unresolved. V was trimmed by 1 base and J by 0 bases, leaving 6 bases between them. Germline CDR1 KGHSH, CDR2 LQKENI. The CDR3 covers 14 residues. This CDR3 reads CASSPLEMNTEAFF. CDR3 in DNA: TGTGCCAGCTCACCACTCGAAATGAACACTGAAGCTTTCTTT.

The chain uses TRBV7-2 and TRBJ2-1; TRBD1 agrees at 9 bases. J gave up 10 bases and V 5 bases, and 12 bases lay outside the gene matches. Germline values: CDR1 SGHTA, CDR2 FQGNSA. The CDR3 is 15 residues long. CDR3 DNA: TGTGCCAGCAGCCCGGGGACAGGGCTGATCCGGGAGCAGTTCTTC. Protein product: CASSPGTGLIREQFF. The full variable domain, completed using reference TRBV7-2 and TRBJ2-1, is GAGVSQSPSNKVTEKGKDVELRCDPISGHTALYWYRQSLGQGLEFLIYFQGNSAPDKSGLPSDRFSAERTGGSVSTLTIQRTQQEDSAVYLCASSPGTGLIREQFFGPGTRLTVL.

CDR3: CASSQLPTGLHSPLHF. The CDR3 nucleotides are TGCGCCAGCAGTCAACTCCCGACAGGGCTTCATTCACCCCTCCACTTT. The chain employs TRBV4-1 and TRBJ1-6, with 7 bases identical to TRBD1. The CDR3 is 16 amino acids. CDR1 is MGHRA and CDR2 is YSYEKL in the germline V gene. V gave up 6 bases and J gave up 8 bases; unmatched junction bases: 13.

This clone turned up a few times. V usage is TRBV6-5 and J usage is TRBJ2-5, with 12 bases aligning to TRBD2. The length of the CDR3 is 15 residues. Trimming cost V 4 bases and J 3 bases; bases outside gene matches: 3. The germline V gene encodes CDR1 MNHEY and CDR2 SVGAGI. CDR3 loop: CASSSPSGREETQYF. The CDR3 DNA is TGTGCCAGCAGTTCCCCTAGCGGGAGGGAAGAGACCCAGTACTTC.

This clone was seen only a few times. The chain has TRBV4-1 and TRBJ2-7, with 7 bases identical to TRBD1. CDR1 and CDR2 (germline): MGHRA, YSYEKL. V gave up 4 bases and J gave up 2 bases; unmatched junction bases: 5. The CDR3 covers 14 residues. The CDR3 nucleotides read TGCGCCAGCAGCCGTCCGGGACAGACCTACGAGCAGTACTTC. It yields the protein CASSRPGQTYEQYF.

The gene calls are TRBV20-1 and TRBJ2-5; possible D gene TRBD1, 7 bases. Trimming took 7 bases from V and 13 from J, leaving 19 bases between them. The CDR3 contains 11 residues. The V gene's germline CDR1 is DFQATT and CDR2 SNEGSKA (reference sequence). The CDR3 coding sequence is TGCAGTGTTGAAAGGTGGCAGGGGGGGTACTTC. This encodes CSVERWQGGYF.

This clone has more than one count but fewer than ten. The chain combines TRBV23-1 with TRBJ2-3, with a tentative D call TRBD2 (5 bases). TRBV23-1 is filed as an ORF, its function uncertain. Trimming cost V 0 bases and J 1 base, with 11 bases left between them. The CDR3 is 16 amino acids. CDR3 nucleotides: TGCGCCAGCAGTCAATCGAGAAGGGAGTGCACAGATACGCAGTATTTT. Amino acids: CASSQSRRECTDTQYF.

In this sample, this clone turned up a few times. V usage is TRBV7-8 and J usage is TRBJ2-5; D is unresolved. This CDR3 has 12 amino acids. The germline gives CDR1 SGHVS, CDR2 FQNEAQ. Deletions cut 0 bases from V and 5 bases from J, with 4 bases between. The CDR3 coding sequence is TGTGCCAGCAGCTTAGCGCGGGAGACCCAGTACTTC. Amino acid sequence: CASSLARETQYF.

The V call is TRBV29-1, the J call TRBJ1-1; no reliable D call. In germline, CDR1 is SQVTM, CDR2 ANQGSEA. The CDR3 has 12 residues. V gave up 6 bases and J gave up 0 bases, with 8 bases separating them. This chain's CDR3 is CSVKGLNTEAFF. In nucleotides, the CDR3 is TGCAGCGTCAAAGGGTTGAACACTGAAGCTTTCTTT. The variable domain in full, with the rest retrieved from reference TRBV29-1 and TRBJ1-1, is SAVISQKPSRDICQRGTSLTIQCQVDSQVTMMFWYRQQPGQSLTLIATANQGSEATYESGFVIDKFPISRPNLTFSTLTVSNMSPEDSSIYLCSVKGLNTEAFFGQGTRLTVV.